This is a list of T cell receptor beta chains from one sample in a study of early T cells in non-severe SARS-CoV-2 infection. MiXCR, run by TCRdb on the 5' RACE reads, gives a single entry per CDR3 protein. Among approximately 52,000 distinct CDR3 sequences, roughly 8% were seen once, and the ten largest hold around 4.4%. Sequencing was performed on whole blood. These receptors came from an adult who was a healthcare worker with PCR-confirmed SARS-CoV-2 infection or an uninfected control (not recorded which). CDR3s include the opening cysteine and the closing phenylalanine or tryptophan. The D gene is left open where the match is weak. Clone size is shown for a subset of rows, as once, few, many or a class of expanded clone.

V: TRBV6-1; D: .; J: TRBJ2-3; size: .; DNA: TGTGCCAGCACCGTCAATTTGGGGACAGATACGCAGTATTTT; CDR3: CASTVNLGTDTQYF
V: TRBV29-1; D: TRBD2; J: TRBJ2-1; size: many; DNA: TGCAGCGCCGGGGGACTAGCGGGACAACCCTACAATGAGCAGTTCTTC; CDR3: CSAGGLAGQPYNEQFF
V: TRBV28; D: .; J: TRBJ2-7; size: .; DNA: TGTGCCAGCAGTTCAAGGGCTAATCAGATCTACGAGCAGTACTTC; CDR3: CASSSRANQIYEQYF
V: TRBV6-5; D: TRBD2; J: TRBJ2-7; size: .; DNA: TGTGCCAGCAGTTACTCCCTCAGCGGGGGCTACGAGCAGTACTTC; CDR3: CASSYSLSGGYEQYF
V: TRBV6-5; D: TRBD2; J: TRBJ2-2; size: many; DNA: TGTGCCAGCAGCACTAGCGGGTCCGCACCCGGGGAGCTGTTTTTT; CDR3: CASSTSGSAPGELFF
V: TRBV10-3; D: .; J: TRBJ2-7; size: many; DNA: TGTGCCATCAGCCTCCGGGACACGCCAGACTACGAGCAGTACTTC; CDR3: CAISLRDTPDYEQYF
V: TRBV29-1; D: .; J: TRBJ2-5; size: .; DNA: TGCAGCGTTGTGAGCGGTGAGACCCAGTACTTC; CDR3: CSVVSGETQYF
V: TRBV19; D: .; J: TRBJ1-2; size: .; DNA: TGTGCCAGTTGTAGAGACGACAGGAGCGCATATGGCTACACCTTC; CDR3: CASCRDDRSAYGYTF
V: TRBV29-1; D: .; J: TRBJ2-3; size: many; DNA: TGCAGCGTTGTTCCCGGGACATATATCACAGATACGCAGTATTTT; CDR3: CSVVPGTYITDTQYF
V: TRBV29-1; D: TRBD2; J: TRBJ2-7; size: .; DNA: TGCAACGCAGAAGGCCCGGGGGGTTACGAGCAGTACTTC; CDR3: CNAEGPGGYEQYF
V: TRBV5-5; D: .; J: TRBJ2-1; size: .; DNA: TGTGCCAGCAGCTTGGAGCAGATCTACAATGAGCAGTTCTTC; CDR3: CASSLEQIYNEQFF
V: TRBV14; D: TRBD1; J: TRBJ1-2; size: .; DNA: TGTGCCAGCCGACGAAGTACAGGGGGCGGGTATGGCTACACCTTC; CDR3: CASRRSTGGGYGYTF
V: TRBV29-1; D: .; J: TRBJ1-1; size: medium-sized; DNA: TGCAGCGTCGGAAGGGAGGTTGAAGCTTTCTTT; CDR3: CSVGREVEAFF
V: TRBV14; D: .; J: TRBJ1-4; size: many; DNA: TGTGCCAGCAGCCAAGGACGGACGGCGACGAATGAAAAACTGTTTTTT; CDR3: CASSQGRTATNEKLFF
V: TRBV6-2/TRBV6-3; D: TRBD1; J: TRBJ1-5; size: .; DNA: TGTGCCAGCAGTTATAGGGGGCCCCGCAATCAGCCCCAGCATTTT; CDR3: CASSYRGPRNQPQHF
V: TRBV20-1; D: .; J: TRBJ2-3; size: many; DNA: TGCAGTGCTCAGGGGGGAGGCACAGATACGCAGTATTTT; CDR3: CSAQGGGTDTQYF
V: TRBV20-1; D: .; J: TRBJ2-4; size: many; DNA: TGCAGTGCTAGTCGGAGGGGGAGAAACATTCAGTACTTC; CDR3: CSASRRGRNIQYF
V: TRBV29-1; D: .; J: TRBJ2-7; size: few; DNA: TGCAGCGTCAAAATTCCGGGACGGGGTGTCTACGAGCAGTACTTC; CDR3: CSVKIPGRGVYEQYF
V: TRBV20-1; D: .; J: TRBJ1-1; size: .; DNA: TGCAGTGCTCCCGGGGACCAGGCGGGTACTGAAGCTTTCTTT; CDR3: CSAPGDQAGTEAFF
V: TRBV12-3/TRBV12-4; D: TRBD2; J: TRBJ2-7; size: few; DNA: TGTGCCAGCAGTTTAGGCGGGAGCCCCTCCTACGAGCAGTACTTC; CDR3: CASSLGGSPSYEQYF
V: TRBV27; D: .; J: TRBJ1-5; size: .; DNA: TGTGCCAGCAGCCCCTGGGAGGGTAGCAATCAGCCCCAGCATTTT; CDR3: CASSPWEGSNQPQHF
V: TRBV18; D: .; J: TRBJ1-5; size: .; DNA: TGTGCCAGCTCACCTTCAGGAGGTCAGCCCCAGCATTTT; CDR3: CASSPSGGQPQHF
V: TRBV7-6; D: .; J: TRBJ2-3; size: .; DNA: TGTGCCAGCAGCTTAGCCGGGGTGCGTGATACGCAGTATTTT; CDR3: CASSLAGVRDTQYF
V: TRBV29-1; D: TRBD1; J: TRBJ2-2; size: large; DNA: TGCAGCGTTGAAGTCGGTTCAGGACAGGGGGTCACCGGGGAGCTGTTTTTT; CDR3: CSVEVGSGQGVTGELFF
V: TRBV12-3/TRBV12-4; D: .; J: TRBJ2-1; size: many; DNA: TGTGCCAGCAGTTTTCTACGGACCCGGGACCTAGAGCAGTTCTTC; CDR3: CASSFLRTRDLEQFF
V: TRBV28; D: TRBD1; J: TRBJ2-7; size: many; DNA: TGTGCCAGTGGGTTTCGGACAGGGGGGGTCATGGAGCAGTACTTC; CDR3: CASGFRTGGVMEQYF
V: TRBV20-1; D: TRBD2; J: TRBJ2-5; size: few; DNA: TGCAGTGCTGCGGAAACTAGCGGCCAAGAGACCCAGTACTTC; CDR3: CSAAETSGQETQYF
V: TRBV6-5; D: .; J: TRBJ1-5; size: .; DNA: TGTGCCAGCAGTTACTGCCAGCCCCAGCATTTT; CDR3: CASSYCQPQHF
V: TRBV5-1; D: .; J: TRBJ1-2; size: few; DNA: TGCGCCAGCAGCTTGGAGGTCCTGGGAATCTATGGCTACACCTTC; CDR3: CASSLEVLGIYGYTF
V: TRBV12-3/TRBV12-4; D: .; J: TRBJ1-3; size: .; DNA: TGTGCCAGCAGACAATTGACAGGCTCTGGAAACACCATATATTTT; CDR3: CASRQLTGSGNTIYF
V: TRBV20-1; D: .; J: TRBJ2-3; size: .; DNA: TGCAGTGCTAGAGTAGGCCGCGAGGCCACGCAGTATTTT; CDR3: CSARVGREATQYF
V: TRBV4-1; D: TRBD1; J: TRBJ1-2; size: many; DNA: TGCGCCAGCAGCCAATTAGGGGGCCATCGCAACTACACCTTC; CDR3: CASSQLGGHRNYTF
V: TRBV6-6; D: TRBD2; J: TRBJ2-7; size: few; DNA: TGTGCCACGGGACTAGCGGATAAGCAGTACTTC; CDR3: CATGLADKQYF
V: TRBV11-1; D: TRBD2; J: TRBJ2-7; size: .; DNA: TGTGCCAGCAGCCTCACGGGGGGTTCAGACGAGCAGTACTTC; CDR3: CASSLTGGSDEQYF
V: TRBV6-6; D: TRBD1; J: TRBJ2-2; size: many; DNA: TGTGCCAGCAGCCAGACAGGGGGCGCGATCGGCCGGGAGCTGTTTTTT; CDR3: CASSQTGGAIGRELFF